Listed below are T cell receptor beta chains from one sample, sequenced in a study of regulatory T cells in long-lasting Graves disease. TCRdb redid the calling of the multiplex PCR reads with MiXCR, one entry per CDR3 protein. The sample has roughly 320,000 distinct CDR3 sequences; approximately 15% are singletons. This sample also appeared in a second study, on T cells in Graves' hyperthyroidism and ophthalmopathy.

Sample: peripheral blood mononuclear cells (PBMCs), taken at new diagnosis, from a patient treated with antithyroid drugs. The source of these receptors is a man in his forties or fifties with Graves disease. Each CDR3 is given with its conserved first and last residue. A D gene is named only where the DNA matches it firmly. Expanded clones are given a class, and other clones once, few, many or no size at all.

v_gene	j_gene	abundance	d_gene	CDR3aa	CDR3nt
TRBV28	TRBJ1-1	.	.	CASSLDLARSNTEAFF	TGTGCCAGCAGCTTGGACCTGGCCCGCTCCAACACTGAAGCTTTCTTT
TRBV18	TRBJ2-7	many	.	CASSPGVGGSYEQYF	TGTGCCAGCTCACCAGGGGTTGGTGGGAGCTACGAGCAGTACTTC
TRBV2	TRBJ2-6	many	.	CASSEQGVSGANVLTF	TGTGCCAGCAGTGAACAGGGAGTCTCTGGGGCCAACGTCCTGACTTTC
TRBV12-3/TRBV12-4	TRBJ2-7	few	.	CASSYSSEQYF	TGTGCCAGCAGTTACTCGAGTGAGCAGTACTTC
TRBV29-1	TRBJ1-3	.	TRBD1	CSATGAGGNTIYF	TGCAGCGCTACAGGGGCCGGGGGAAACACCATATATTTT
TRBV2	TRBJ2-3	many	.	CASSPGLPTDTQYF	TGTGCCAGCAGTCCGGGACTTCCCACAGATACGCAGTATTTT
TRBV7-2	TRBJ2-7	many	.	CASSRVPNPTYEQYF	TGTGCCAGCAGCCGAGTCCCCAATCCCACCTACGAGCAGTACTTC
TRBV7-2	TRBJ2-5	many	.	CASSLGTQYF	TGTGCCAGCAGCTTAGGGACCCAGTACTTC
TRBV14	TRBJ2-3	many	.	CASSQELTDTQYF	TGTGCCAGCAGCCAAGAGCTGACAGATACGCAGTATTTT
TRBV18	TRBJ1-6	many	.	CASSPEQGGTSPLHF	TGTGCCAGCTCACCAGAGCAGGGCGGGACTTCACCCCTCCACTTT
TRBV5-1	TRBJ2-3	.	.	CASGQIQGRHTDTQYF	TGCGCCAGCGGACAAATACAGGGGAGGCACACAGATACGCAGTATTTT
TRBV20-1	TRBJ2-5	many	.	CSARPPSRMETQYF	TGCAGTGCTAGACCGCCTTCTAGGATGGAGACCCAGTACTTC
TRBV28	TRBJ2-4	many	.	CASIEGGLAKNIQYF	TGTGCCAGCATCGAGGGGGGCTTGGCCAAAAACATTCAGTACTTC
TRBV28	TRBJ1-2	few	.	CASRDSLYGYTF	TGTGCCAGCAGGGACAGCTTATATGGCTACACCTTC
TRBV18	TRBJ2-1	many	TRBD1	CASSRNFGTGDNEQFF	TGTGCCAGCTCGCGTAATTTCGGGACAGGAGACAATGAGCAGTTCTTC
TRBV11-2	TRBJ1-4	few	.	CASSLVGGAGTNEKLFF	TGTGCCAGCAGCTTAGTCGGGGGCGCCGGGACTAATGAAAAACTGTTTTTT
TRBV5-1	TRBJ2-5	many	.	CASSLPGHQETQYF	TGCGCCAGCAGCTTACCGGGACACCAAGAGACCCAGTACTTC
TRBV3-1	TRBJ1-1	few	TRBD1	CASRKGQPTTEAFF	TGTGCCAGCAGGAAGGGACAGCCCACCACTGAAGCTTTCTTT
TRBV10-3	TRBJ2-7	.	TRBD2	CAITKTSGAYEQYF	TGTGCCATCACCAAGACTAGCGGGGCCTACGAGCAGTACTTC
TRBV5-1	TRBJ2-3	.	.	CASRKTGGQDTQYF	TGCGCCAGCAGAAAAACCGGGGGGCAAGATACGCAGTATTTT
TRBV30	TRBJ1-2	many	.	CAWSSDFRSKAYGYTF	TGTGCCTGGAGTTCAGATTTCCGGAGTAAAGCTTATGGCTACACCTTC
TRBV11-2	TRBJ1-6	many	TRBD1	CASSLETGGYSPLHF	TGTGCCAGCAGCTTAGAGACAGGGGGCTATTCACCCCTCCACTTT
TRBV7-3	TRBJ1-5	.	TRBD1	CASSEGANQPQHF	TGTGCCAGCAGCGAGGGGGCAAATCAGCCCCAGCATTTT
TRBV2	TRBJ1-2	.	TRBD1	CASSSTGTLGYTF	TGTGCCAGCAGCTCGACAGGGACTTTGGGCTACACCTTC
TRBV18	TRBJ2-5	few	.	CASSPGLGTPRTQYF	TGTGCCAGCTCACCCGGGCTCGGGACCCCTCGGACCCAGTACTTC
TRBV3-1	TRBJ2-4	.	TRBD2	CASSQGRGGGLDIQYF	TGTGCCAGCAGCCAGGGCCGGGGGGGCGGTTTGGACATTCAGTACTTC
TRBV27	TRBJ2-7	.	TRBD2	CASRRLTSGFSSYEQYF	TGTGCCAGCAGAAGGTTGACTAGCGGGTTCAGCTCCTACGAGCAGTACTTC
TRBV20-1	TRBJ1-1	many	.	CSALPGGRGYTEAFF	TGCAGTGCTTTGCCGGGGGGCAGGGGTTACACTGAAGCTTTCTTT
TRBV9	TRBJ2-5	many	.	CASSVASWEETQYF	TGTGCCAGCAGCGTAGCATCCTGGGAAGAGACCCAGTACTTC
TRBV2	TRBJ2-3	.	.	CASSEFGTSTDTQYF	TGTGCCAGCAGTGAATTCGGGACGAGCACAGATACGCAGTATTTT
TRBV6-1	TRBJ1-2	many	.	CASRGLATYGYTF	TGTGCCAGCAGGGGTCTTGCAACCTATGGCTACACCTTC
TRBV2	TRBJ2-5	many	.	CASSEVETQYF	TGTGCCAGCAGTGAAGTAGAGACCCAGTACTTC
TRBV27	TRBJ1-1	.	.	CASSLHISGETEAFF	TGTGCCAGCAGTTTGCACATATCGGGTGAAACTGAAGCTTTCTTT
TRBV18	TRBJ1-1	many	TRBD1	CASSPDRGNTEAFF	TGTGCCAGCAGTCCGGACAGGGGGAACACTGAAGCTTTCTTT
TRBV20-1	TRBJ2-2	many	.	CSASMHTTGELFF	TGCAGTGCTAGTATGCATACAACCGGGGAGCTGTTTTTT
TRBV7-2	TRBJ2-1	many	.	CASSSYQIGGDEQFF	TGTGCCAGCAGCTCTTACCAAATCGGTGGGGATGAGCAGTTCTTC
TRBV12-5	TRBJ2-1	.	.	CASGLNPGVYNEQFF	TGTGCTAGTGGTTTGAACCCGGGGGTGTACAATGAGCAGTTCTTC
TRBV2	TRBJ1-2	many	TRBD1	CASKGQGTNYGYTF	TGTGCCAGCAAGGGACAGGGAACTAACTATGGCTACACCTTC
TRBV20-1	TRBJ2-2	.	TRBD2	CSARDLQLAGGNTGELFF	TGCAGTGCTAGAGATCTCCAACTAGCGGGGGGGAACACCGGGGAGCTGTTTTTT
TRBV4-1	TRBJ2-3	few	TRBD1	CASREGPGQGSDTQYF	TGCGCCAGCAGAGAAGGCCCGGGACAGGGGAGCGATACGCAGTATTTT
TRBV7-8	TRBJ2-7	.	.	CASSRYRTAVPEEQYF	TGTGCCAGCAGCCGTTACAGGACAGCGGTACCGGAGGAGCAGTACTTC
TRBV6-1	TRBJ2-5	many	.	CASSRERETQYF	TGTGCCAGCAGTCGCGAGCGCGAGACCCAGTACTTC
TRBV6-1	TRBJ2-2	few	TRBD2	CASSTQLAVTGELFF	TGTGCCAGCAGTACGCAACTAGCGGTCACCGGGGAGCTGTTTTTT
TRBV3-1	TRBJ1-6	.	TRBD1	CASSQDSGTGKPHWRSPLHF	TGTGCCAGCAGCCAAGATTCAGGGACAGGGAAACCCCACTGGCGTTCACCCCTCCACTTT
TRBV28	TRBJ2-7	many	TRBD1	CASSLSGTGFYEQYF	TGTGCCAGCAGTTTAAGCGGGACAGGGTTCTACGAGCAGTACTTC
TRBV30	TRBJ1-1	many	.	CAWSPLGTANTEAFF	TGTGCCTGGAGTCCTCTCGGGACGGCCAACACTGAAGCTTTCTTT
TRBV29-1	TRBJ2-7	.	.	CSVKDYEQYF	TGCAGCGTTAAGGACTACGAGCAGTACTTC